The 24 T cell receptor beta chains in this list originate from one sample, sequenced in a study of shared clonotypes between healthy human individuals (dated by TCRdb to 2020 to 2021). The library was built by means of the immunoSEQ multiplex PCR assay. Sourced from immuneACCESS, this table was stored by TCRdb with only in-frame sequences that have V and J called. A share of the clones is absent; for the studies checked, an unresolved V gene accounts for under half, and the remainder has no known explanation. In all, the sample holds 2 million to 2.5 million clones, and approximately 94% of those were seen once. Jointly, the top ten make up roughly 0.13% of the sample. Sequenced: naive CD4+ T cells sorted from blood. The cell subset or site label on this specimen signifies: CD45RA+ positively selected. The receptors derive from a man aged 18 to 29 in good health.

On this clone itself: At the DNA level, this CDR3 is encoded by other sequences in the same sample as well. The chain joins TRBV20-1 to TRBJ2-5, with D unclear. This CDR3 contains 10 residues. V was pared by 5 bases and J by 5 bases, with 6 bases between. Per germline, CDR1 DFQATT and CDR2 SNEGSKA (reference sequence). The CDR3 region has the DNA TGCAGTGCTTCCATCGAGACCCAGTACTTC. Protein product: CSASIETQYF.

This clone was picked up one time. The chain links TRBV6-5 to TRBJ2-1; no clear D gene. Germline assignment: CDR1 MNHEY and CDR2 SVGAGI. V dropped 7 bases and J dropped 6 bases, with 7 bases sitting between them. This CDR3 contains 11 residues. Written as DNA, the CDR3 is TGTGCCAGCACCCAGAGCAATGAGCAGTTCTTC. It translates to CASTQSNEQFF.

The chain joins TRBV30 to TRBJ2-1, with TRBD2 identical over 9 bases. V lost 4 bases and J lost 9; bases outside the gene matches: 4. The germline gives CDR1 GTSNPN, CDR2 SVGIG (reference sequence). The CDR3 extends over 12 amino acids. As DNA, the CDR3 is TGTGCCTGGACCACGGGACTAGCTGAGCAGTTCTTC. This sequence encodes CAWTTGLAEQFF. Full variable domain (remainder filled in from reference TRBV30 and TRBJ2-1): SQTIHQWPATLVQPVGSPLSLECTVEGTSNPNLYWYRQAAGRGLQLLFYSVGIGQISSEVPQNLSASRPQDRQFILSSKKLLLSDSGFYLCAWTTGLAEQFFGPGTRLTVL.

This chain connects TRBV10-3 to TRBJ2-1, with D tentatively TRBD2 (6 bases). The CDR3 has 14 amino acids. CDR1 is ENHRY and CDR2 is SYGVKD in the germline V gene. Trimming shortened V by 2 bases and J by 3 bases, and 8 bases separated the two germline ends. CDR3 sequence (DNA): TGTGCCATCAGTGAGGTTAGCGGCTACAATGAGCAGTTCTTC. Protein: CAISEVSGYNEQFF.

This clone was observed a single time. The V and J genes are TRBV6-6 and TRBJ1-6; TRBD1 might be the D (6 bases). The length of the CDR3 is 15 residues. Trimming took 6 bases from V and 6 from J, leaving 15 bases between them. In germline, CDR1 is MNHNY, CDR2 SVGAGI (reference sequence). The DNA for the CDR3 is TGTGCCAGCAGGGAAGGGGGGGCAGGTAATTCACCCCTCCACTTT. This gives the protein CASREGGAGNSPLHF.

This clone has a single count. The chain carries TRBV2 and TRBJ2-1; the match to TRBD2 covers 8 bases. CDR1 and CDR2 from the germline V gene are SNHLY and FYNNEI. The CDR3 is 13 amino acids. The V segment lost 6 bases and the J segment 8 bases; nucleotides outside the gene matches: 6. The CDR3 DNA is TGTGCCAGCAGGGGACTAGGAACACATGAGCAGTTCTTC. It specifies CASRGLGTHEQFF.

The chain combines TRBV29-1 with TRBJ1-5; 7 nucleotides line up with TRBD1. Germline values: CDR1 SQVTM, CDR2 ANQGSEA. CDR3 length: 13 amino acids. The V gene end was trimmed by 4 bases and the J gene end by 8 bases; junction bases not matched to a gene: 8. The CDR3 DNA follows: TGCAGCGTTGGAGGGGGCTGGGGGGAGCCCCAGCATTTT. Translation gives CSVGGGWGEPQHF.

CDR3 in amino acids: CASSAEAPTANYGYTF. CDR3 sequence (DNA): TGTGCCAGCAGCGCGGAGGCCCCGACAGCTAACTATGGCTACACCTTC. The chain is built from TRBV9 and TRBJ1-2; tentative D call: TRBD1 (5 bases). The CDR3 is 16 amino acids. The V end was cut by 3 bases, the J end by 0 bases, with 15 bases between. Germline lookup yields CDR1 SGDLS and CDR2 YYNGEE.

Turning to this clone: The sample holds other DNA sequences that translate to the same CDR3. V usage is TRBV5-4 and J usage is TRBJ1-4; 7 bases fit TRBD1. This CDR3 contains 14 residues. The germline V gene has CDR1 SGHNT and CDR2 YYREEE (reference sequence). J lost 1 base, V lost 4 bases, and 1 base had no gene match. CDR3 nucleotide sequence: TGTGCCAGCAGCCCAGGGGGAACTAATGAAAAACTGTTTTTT. Its protein product is CASSPGGTNEKLFF.

The V call is TRBV5-4, the J call TRBJ1-5; D is undetermined. The CDR3 extends over 16 amino acids. V lost 0 bases and J 4 bases, leaving 14 bases between the germline ends. Germline lookup yields CDR1 SGHNT and CDR2 YYREEE (reference sequence). The CDR3: CASSLAIGLWNQPQHF. The CDR3 DNA is TGTGCCAGCAGCTTGGCCATCGGTCTTTGGAATCAGCCCCAGCATTTT.

J is TRBJ2-3 and V is TRBV29-1; 10 nucleotides align to TRBD1. The V gene's germline CDR1 is SQVTM and CDR2 ANQGSEA. V shed 6 bases, J shed 5 bases, and the junction held 8 bases outside the gene matches. The CDR3 is 14 residues long. DNA of the CDR3: TGCAGCGTCCTCCGGGACAGGGGACAAGATACGCAGTATTTT. Protein sequence: CSVLRDRGQDTQYF.

The V and J genes are TRBV5-1 and TRBJ2-3, with D possibly matching TRBD2 (5 bases). This CDR3 has 13 residues. From germline, CDR1 is SGHRS and CDR2 YFSETQ. Trimming stripped 0 bases from V and 4 bases from J, with 6 bases between. The CDR3 DNA reads TGCGCCAGCAGCTTGGGGGAGCCAGATACGCAGTATTTT. Protein sequence: CASSLGEPDTQYF.

The chain uses TRBV5-6 and TRBJ1-1; D is uncertain. This CDR3 is 15 amino acids long. Between the trimmed V and J ends, which lost 4 bases and 5 bases, there was a span of 18 bases. The V gene's germline CDR1 is SGHDT and CDR2 YYEEEE. The CDR3 region has the DNA TGTGCCAGCAGCCCCCACTTAGAGGGTGGGACTGAAGCTTTCTTT. Encoded protein: CASSPHLEGGTEAFF.

The chain has TRBV10-3 and TRBJ2-2, with 8 bases identical to TRBD1. Per germline, CDR1 ENHRY and CDR2 SYGVKD. This CDR3 is 14 amino acids long. V lost 8 bases, J lost 6 bases, and 8 bases stayed unmatched. The CDR3 DNA follows: TGTGCCATCTCCCCGGACAGGGTGCCCGGGGAGCTGTTTTTT. The encoded protein is CAISPDRVPGELFF.

This clone was observed once. In the same sample, other DNA sequences code for this CDR3. The genes are TRBV2 and TRBJ2-3; no reliable D call. The CDR3 has 11 amino acids. In germline, CDR1 is SNHLY, CDR2 FYNNEI. V dropped 6 bases and J dropped 3 bases, with 4 bases sitting between them. The CDR3 region has the DNA TGTGCCAGCAGCCGTACAGATACGCAGTATTTT. This sequence encodes CASSRTDTQYF.

This clone has only one observation. The chain is built from TRBV6-1 and TRBJ2-7; 9 nucleotides line up with TRBD1. The CDR3 covers 15 residues. The V gene end was trimmed by 1 base and the J gene end by 3 bases; junction bases not matched to a gene: 4. Germline assignment: CDR1 MNHNS and CDR2 SASEGT. The CDR3 is CASSEVGQGNYEQYF. In DNA, the CDR3 is TGTGCCAGCAGTGAAGTGGGACAGGGTAACTACGAGCAGTACTTC.

This sequence joins TRBV6-1 and TRBJ1-5; TRBD1 matches at 9 bases. V lost 11 bases to trimming and J lost 4 bases; unmatched junction nucleotides: 6. Germline V gene lookup returns CDR1 MNHNS and CDR2 SASEGT. The CDR3 runs to 13 residues. The DNA for the CDR3 is TGTGCCGCCGGACAGGGGCTAAATCAGCCCCAGCATTTT. Its protein product is CAAGQGLNQPQHF.

The gene calls are TRBV10-1 and TRBJ2-7, with D perhaps matching TRBD2 (6 bases). V lost 2 bases to trimming and J lost 5 bases, with 13 bases between them. The CDR3 extends over 14 amino acids. The germline gives CDR1 WNHNN, CDR2 SYGVQD (reference sequence). The CDR3 sequence: CASSEIKGGHEQYF. The DNA for the CDR3 is TGCGCCAGCAGTGAGATTAAGGGAGGACACGAGCAGTACTTC.

This clone was detected once. The chain uses TRBV7-3 and TRBJ2-1; 13 bases agree with TRBD2. The germline V gene encodes CDR1 SGHTA and CDR2 FQGTGA. This CDR3 spans 15 amino acids. V shed 5 bases, J shed 8 bases, and the junction held 6 bases outside the gene matches. The CDR3 sequence: CASSLGLAGADEQFF. DNA of the CDR3: TGTGCCAGCAGCCTCGGACTAGCGGGGGCAGATGAGCAGTTCTTC.

The gene calls are TRBV6-5 and TRBJ2-7; D is ambiguous. Deletions cut 6 bases from V and 7 bases from J, with 10 bases between. CDR1 is MNHEY and CDR2 is SVGAGI in the germline V gene. This CDR3 is built from 11 residues. CDR3 residues: CASRGAWEQYF. The CDR3 DNA follows: TGTGCCAGCAGAGGTGCGTGGGAGCAGTACTTC.

This rearrangement joins TRBV30 to TRBJ2-3; 7 nucleotides align to TRBD2. The CDR3 is 15 residues long. V lost 2 bases and J lost 2; bases outside the gene matches: 7. In germline, CDR1 is GTSNPN, CDR2 SVGIG (reference sequence). The CDR3 here is CAWSTASGPTDTQYF. DNA of the CDR3: TGTGCCTGGAGTACGGCTAGCGGACCCACAGATACGCAGTATTTT.

This clone was found a few times. The chain is built from TRBV10-1 and TRBJ1-6; D is ambiguous. The CDR3 sequence is 13 residues long. Trimming removed 6 bases from V and 7 bases from J, with 10 bases in between. Germline assignment: CDR1 WNHNN and CDR2 SYGVQD (reference sequence). The CDR3 protein is CASSVGSNSPLHF. The CDR3 nucleotides are TGCGCCAGCAGCGTGGGATCCAATTCACCCCTCCACTTT.

This clone was seen a few times. The chain joins TRBV6-6 to TRBJ2-2; 10 bases map to TRBD2. The ends lost 6 bases at V and 7 bases at J; junction bases unmatched: 8. The germline CDR1 and CDR2 sequences are MNHNY and SVGAGI (reference sequence). The CDR3 runs to 15 residues. The CDR3 DNA reads TGTGCCAGCAGCCCAGCGGGAGGGAGGAACGGGGAGCTGTTTTTT. It yields the protein CASSPAGGRNGELFF.

A note on this clone: Within the sample, other DNA sequences also encode this same CDR3. V usage is TRBV6-5 and J usage is TRBJ2-7; D gene ambiguous. V was clipped by 2 bases and J by 1 base, with 6 bases between them. The CDR3 spans 13 residues. Germline CDR1 is MNHEY and CDR2 is SVGAGI. DNA for the CDR3: TGTGCCAGCAGTTACGGAGAGTCCTACGAGCAGTACTTC. This codes for CASSYGESYEQYF.